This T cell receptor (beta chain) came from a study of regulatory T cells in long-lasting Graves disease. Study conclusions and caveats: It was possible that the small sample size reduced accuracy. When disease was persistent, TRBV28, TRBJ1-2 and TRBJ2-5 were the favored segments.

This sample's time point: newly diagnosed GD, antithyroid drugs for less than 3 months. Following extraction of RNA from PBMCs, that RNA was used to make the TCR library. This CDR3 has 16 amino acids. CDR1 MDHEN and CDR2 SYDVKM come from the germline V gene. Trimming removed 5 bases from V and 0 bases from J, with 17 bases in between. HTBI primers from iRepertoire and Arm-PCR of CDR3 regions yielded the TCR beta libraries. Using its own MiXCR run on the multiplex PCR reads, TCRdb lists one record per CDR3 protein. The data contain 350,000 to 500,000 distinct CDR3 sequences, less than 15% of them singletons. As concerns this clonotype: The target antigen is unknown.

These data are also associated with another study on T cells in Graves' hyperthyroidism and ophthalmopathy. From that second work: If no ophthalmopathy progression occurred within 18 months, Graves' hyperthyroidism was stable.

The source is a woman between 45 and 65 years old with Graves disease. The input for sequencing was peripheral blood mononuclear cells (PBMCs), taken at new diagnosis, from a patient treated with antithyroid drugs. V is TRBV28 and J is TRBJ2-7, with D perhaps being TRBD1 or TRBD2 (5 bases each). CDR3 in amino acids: CASSLTGTVGSYEQYV. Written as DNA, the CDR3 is TGTGCCAGCAGTCTGACCGGGACGGTGGGCTCCTACGAGCAGTACGTC.